These T cell receptor beta chains were read from a single sample in a study of T-cell reconstitution after alpha-beta-depleted transplantation in children. TCRdb reprocessed the PCR reads via MiXCR and lists one record per CDR3 protein. The sample gives almost 500,000 distinct CDR3 sequences, 10% of which show up once; just over 2% is in the top ten. Material: PBMCs, obtained before TCRalphabeta/CD19-depleted stem cell transplant. These receptors originate from a child aged 2-15 years with inherited bone marrow failure, due to receive a stem cell transplant. The CDR3 runs from the conserved cysteine through the conserved F or W. Each record gives: V gene, D gene, clone size, J gene, CDR3 DNA, CDR3 protein. D genes are given only for firm matches. Only part of the rows carry a size: once, few, many, or a class if the clone is expanded.

TRBV27,NA,many,TRBJ2-6,TGTGCCAGCGGGGGGCGAGGGGCCAACGTCCTGACTTTC,CASGGRGANVLTF
TRBV2,TRBD1,many,TRBJ2-7,TGTGCCAGCACCGACGCGGACAGGGTCGACGAGCAGTACTTC,CASTDADRVDEQYF
TRBV6-2/TRBV6-3,TRBD1,few,TRBJ1-5,TGTGCCAGCAGTGAGTACAGGGGGCGATGGGATCAGCCCCAGCATTTT,CASSEYRGRWDQPQHF
TRBV30,NA,many,TRBJ2-1,TGTGCCTACTCGGACAACTACAATGAGCAGTTCTTC,CAYSDNYNEQFF
TRBV28,TRBD1,few,TRBJ2-7,TGTGCCAGCAGGCCGACAGGGGGCGACCCCTACGAGCAGTACTTC,CASRPTGGDPYEQYF
TRBV6-2/TRBV6-3,TRBD2,few,TRBJ2-2,TGTGCCAGCAGAACCGGGACTAGCTTCGCCGGGGAGCTGTTTTTT,CASRTGTSFAGELFF
TRBV4-3,NA,many,TRBJ2-7,TGCGCCAGCAGGCAGTATTTGGGCTCCTACGAGCAGTACTTC,CASRQYLGSYEQYF
TRBV20-1,NA,many,TRBJ2-3,TGCAGTGCTAGAGAGGTTGGGAGCACAGATACGCAGTATTTT,CSAREVGSTDTQYF
TRBV4-1,NA,few,TRBJ2-6,TGCGCCAGCAGCCAAGTCGGCATCTCTGGGGCCAACGTCCTGACTTTC,CASSQVGISGANVLTF
TRBV4-2,NA,many,TRBJ2-1,TGTGCCAGCAGCCAAGACAGACACACAACCTACAATGAGCAGTTCTTC,CASSQDRHTTYNEQFF
TRBV7-9,TRBD2,few,TRBJ2-3,TGTGCCAGCAGCTTGGGACTAGCGGTAAAGACAGATACGCAGTATTTT,CASSLGLAVKTDTQYF
TRBV18,TRBD1,many,TRBJ1-6,TGTGCCAGCTCACCACTTCAGGGACAGGGTTGGAATTCACCCCTCCACTTT,CASSPLQGQGWNSPLHF
TRBV11-2,NA,many,TRBJ2-5,TGTGCCAGCAGCCCCCACCCGGGGTGGGAGGAGACCCAGTACTTC,CASSPHPGWEETQYF
TRBV24-1,TRBD1,NA,TRBJ2-1,TGTGCCACCAGTGAGGCGGGACAGGGCCTGGATGTGCAGTTCTTC,CATSEAGQGLDVQFF
TRBV6-2/TRBV6-3,NA,many,TRBJ1-5,TGTGCCAGCAGCACTCCCCGGGCCCGCAATCAGCCCCAGCATTTT,CASSTPRARNQPQHF
TRBV12-3/TRBV12-4,TRBD1,many,TRBJ1-1,TGTGCCAGCAGGGAGGACAGGGGACAAGGACGCACTGAAGCTTTCTTT,CASREDRGQGRTEAFF
TRBV7-2,TRBD1,many,TRBJ1-2,TGTGCCAGCAGCTGGACCCTCGGGACAGACTATGGCTACACCTTC,CASSWTLGTDYGYTF
TRBV5-1,NA,NA,TRBJ2-3,TGCGCCAGCAGCTTCCACACAGATACGCAGTATTTT,CASSFHTDTQYF
TRBV4-3,NA,NA,TRBJ2-5,TGCGCCAGCAGCCAAGTCGCGGGACTCCAAGAGACCCAGTACTTC,CASSQVAGLQETQYF
TRBV28,NA,many,TRBJ2-1,TGTGCCAGCAGTAGTTGGGAGAATGAGCAGTTCTTC,CASSSWENEQFF
TRBV4-1,NA,NA,TRBJ2-2,TGCGCCAGCAGCCAAGCCCCCGGACAGACGAACACCGGGGAGCTGTTTTTT,CASSQAPGQTNTGELFF
TRBV28,NA,many,TRBJ2-4,TGTGCCAGCAGTTTCACGGATGCCGAGGCCAAAAACATTCAGTACTTC,CASSFTDAEAKNIQYF
TRBV6-1,NA,many,TRBJ2-7,TGTGCCACCTCCCGGGGGATCTCCTACGAGCAGTACTTC,CATSRGISYEQYF
TRBV4-3,TRBD2,many,TRBJ2-2,TGCGCCCCATGCGGGAGCTCCGGGGAGCTGTTTTTT,CAPCGSSGELFF
TRBV4-2,TRBD2,many,TRBJ2-5,TGTGCCAGCAGCCAAGGACAAGCGGGAGGAGAAGAGACCCAGTACTTC,CASSQGQAGGEETQYF
TRBV6-5,TRBD2,many,TRBJ2-1,TGTGCCAGCAGTTTGGATAGTAGCGGGAGAGGTGGGGGGTACAATGAGCAGTTCTTC,CASSLDSSGRGGGYNEQFF
TRBV15,NA,few,TRBJ1-2,TGTGCCACCAGCAGAGATCTTGCAGGGATTTATGGCTACACCTTC,CATSRDLAGIYGYTF
TRBV27,TRBD2,many,TRBJ2-1,TGTGCCAGCAGTTTATCCAGCGGGAGCTCATATGAGCAGTTCTTC,CASSLSSGSSYEQFF
TRBV5-1,NA,many,TRBJ1-2,TGCGCCAGCAGCTTGGAGTGGGCCTATGGCTACACCTTC,CASSLEWAYGYTF
TRBV4-1,TRBD1,many,TRBJ1-2,TGCGCCAGCAGCCAGGAGGACAGGGCGTGGTATGGCTACACCTTC,CASSQEDRAWYGYTF
TRBV6-5,NA,many,TRBJ2-1,TGTGCCAGCAGTTACGGGGCGGCGGTGGGGGAGCAGTTCTTC,CASSYGAAVGEQFF
TRBV5-6,NA,few,TRBJ1-4,TGTGCCAGCAGCTTGGCCGGGGGGATTCCAACTAATGAAAAACTGTTTTTT,CASSLAGGIPTNEKLFF
TRBV20-1,NA,NA,TRBJ2-1,TGCAGTGCTAGATTCTTGGCCAATGAGCAGTTCTTC,CSARFLANEQFF